This T cell receptor beta chain derives from a study of T cells after yellow fever vaccination. Study-level results: Most clones from primary vaccination resurfaced after the booster (under 97% CD4, around 90% CD8).

Germline V gene lookup returns CDR1 SEHNR and CDR2 FQNEAQ (reference sequence). Trimming removed 5 bases from V and 7 bases from J; junction bases left unmatched: 6. The CDR3 contains 14 residues. Each CDR3 protein is one row after TCRdb ran MiXCR on the 5' RACE reads. The sample has fewer than 150,000 distinct CDR3 sequences; roughly 8.2% are singletons. This clonotype was seen repeatedly, ten times or more. Its specificity is not known. The TCR was taken from a man aged 25-45 years who received the YFV17D yellow fever vaccine. The starting material was CD4+ T cells sorted from PBMCs, obtained 5 days after the yellow fever booster vaccination. The V gene is TRBV7-9, the J gene TRBJ2-2, with 8 bases aligning to TRBD2. The CDR3 DNA follows: TGTGCCAGCAGCGATGCCGGGACTAGCGGGGAGCTGTTTTTT. It codes for CASSDAGTSGELFF.